This T cell receptor (beta chain) was profiled in a study of cytomegalovirus exposure and HLA in healthy donors. Data came from immunoSEQ multiplex PCR; TCRdb stores just in-frame clones and leaves some out. Of some 190,000 clones in the sample, 86% were seen once. The source material was PBMCs. The sequence was obtained from a woman aged 18-29 years in good health and CMV-seronegative.

CDR3 nucleotide sequence: TGTGCCAGTAGTAGGGACAAGGTCGGGAATCAGCCCCAGCATTTT. Translation: CASSRDKVGNQPQHF. The chain recombines TRBV19 with TRBJ1-5; a possible D gene is TRBD1 (6 bases). This CDR3 region has 15 residues. Trimming removed 4 bases at V and 4 bases at J, with 14 bases between. The germline V gene encodes CDR1 LNHDA and CDR2 SQIVND (reference sequence).